This T cell receptor (beta chain) was observed in a study of blood T cells in healthy people across ages. Study context: Template switching caught about one barcoded beta molecule for each two T cells. Points from the study as a whole: Higher diversity and more naive CD4+ cells were features of long-lived donors, compared to aged donors.

Together with a sample-barcoded 5' primer, a J-beta primer mix was included in a second PCR lasting about 7 to 12 cycles. TCRdb re-called the 5' RACE reads with MiXCR, one entry per CDR3 protein. The sample includes about 560,000 distinct CDR3 sequences, about 25% of them seen just once. The CDR3 extends over 14 amino acids. Germline V gene lookup returns CDR1 ENHRY and CDR2 SYGVKD. Trimming took 2 bases from V and 6 from J, leaving 14 bases between them. The table lists this clonotype with a few counts. Its antigen is currently unknown. Separately, the same data were catalogued under a study of T cells of mothers and their children.

This clonotype was sampled from a boy aged 2-9 years in good health. The V and J genes are TRBV10-3 and TRBJ2-7, with D uncertain. The sample comprised blood. CDR3: CAISEADRASEQYF. In nucleotides, the CDR3 is TGTGCCATCAGTGAGGCCGATAGGGCCTCCGAGCAGTACTTC.